This T cell receptor beta chain was sequenced during a study of beta chain features in type 1 diabetes. Study conclusions and caveats: Within patients, naive, central memory and Treg TCRB repertoires seemed more similar than within healthy donors. The study found fewer insertions and more deletions at VDJ junctions in type 1 diabetes patients.

The CDR3 runs to 15 residues. Germline-derived CDR1 and CDR2 are SNHLY and FYNNEI. J was trimmed by 4 bases and V by 3 bases; bases with no gene match: 6. Comments on this clone: Antigen: not known.

Investigators reverse transcribed all isolated RNA, so they sequenced expressed TCRB transcripts. The data were produced by immunoSEQ multiplex PCR, yet TCRdb's version contains in-frame clones alone and is incomplete. The sample comprises 450,000 to 600,000 clones, over 25% of which are singletons, and roughly 0.06% rests with the top ten. Sequenced: naive CD4+ T cells from blood. The source of this sequence is a man in his late teens or twenties in good health. The chain links TRBV2 to TRBJ2-1; 7 nucleotides align to TRBD1. The CDR3 nucleotides are TGTGCCAGCAGTGATCGGGACAGTGGATACAATGAGCAGTTCTTC. Its protein is CASSDRDSGYNEQFF.